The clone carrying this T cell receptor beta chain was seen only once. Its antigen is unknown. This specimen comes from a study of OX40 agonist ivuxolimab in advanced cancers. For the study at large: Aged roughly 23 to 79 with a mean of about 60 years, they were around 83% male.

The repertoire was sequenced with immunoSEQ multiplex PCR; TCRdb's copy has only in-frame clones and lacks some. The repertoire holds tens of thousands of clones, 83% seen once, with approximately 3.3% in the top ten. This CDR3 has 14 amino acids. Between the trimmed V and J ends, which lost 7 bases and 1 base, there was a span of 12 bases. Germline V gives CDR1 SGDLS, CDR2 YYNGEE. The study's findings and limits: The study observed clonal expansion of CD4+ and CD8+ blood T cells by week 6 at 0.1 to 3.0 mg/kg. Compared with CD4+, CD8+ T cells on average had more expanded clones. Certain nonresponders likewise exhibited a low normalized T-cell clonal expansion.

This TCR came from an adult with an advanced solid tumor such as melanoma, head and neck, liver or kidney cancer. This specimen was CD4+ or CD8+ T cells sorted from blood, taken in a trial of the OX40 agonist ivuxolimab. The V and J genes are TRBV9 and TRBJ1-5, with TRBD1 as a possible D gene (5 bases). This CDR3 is CASGEDSSNQPQHF. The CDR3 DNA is TGTGCCAGCGGGGAAGACAGCAGCAATCAGCCCCAGCATTTT. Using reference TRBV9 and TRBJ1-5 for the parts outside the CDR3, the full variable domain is DSGVTQTPKHLITATGQRVTLRCSPRSGDLSVYWYQQSLDQGLQFLIQYYNGEERAKGNILERFSAQQFPDLHSELNLSSLELGDSALYFCASGEDSSNQPQHFGDGTRLSIL.